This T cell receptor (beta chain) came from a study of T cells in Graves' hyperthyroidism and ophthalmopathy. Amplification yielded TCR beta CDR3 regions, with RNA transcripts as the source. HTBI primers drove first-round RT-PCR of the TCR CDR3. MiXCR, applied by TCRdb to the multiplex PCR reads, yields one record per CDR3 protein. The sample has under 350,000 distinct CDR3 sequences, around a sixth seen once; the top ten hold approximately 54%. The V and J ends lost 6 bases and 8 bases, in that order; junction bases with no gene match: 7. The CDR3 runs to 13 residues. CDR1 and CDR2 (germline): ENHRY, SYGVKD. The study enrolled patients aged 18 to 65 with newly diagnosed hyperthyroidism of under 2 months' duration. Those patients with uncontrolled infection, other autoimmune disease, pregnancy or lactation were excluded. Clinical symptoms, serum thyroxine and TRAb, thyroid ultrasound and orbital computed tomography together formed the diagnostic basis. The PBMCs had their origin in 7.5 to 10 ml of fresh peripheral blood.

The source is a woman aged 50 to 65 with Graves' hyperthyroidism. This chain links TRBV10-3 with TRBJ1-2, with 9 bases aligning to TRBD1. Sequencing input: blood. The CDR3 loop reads CAISGQGTGGYTF. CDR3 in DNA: TGTGCCATCAGCGGACAGGGGACAGGGGGCTACACCTTC.